Each of the 14 T cell receptor beta chains below was sequenced from the same sample in a study of T cell responses to AZD1222 COVID-19 vaccine. This table comes from immunoSEQ multiplex PCR, and its TCRdb copy is limited to in-frame clones, with some not included. The table has about 150,000 clones, 86% seen once. Sequenced material: peripheral blood, taken 28 days after the second AZD1222 dose. The source is an adult who received the AZD1222 COVID-19 vaccine.

The chain is built from TRBV12-3 or TRBV12-4 and TRBJ1-1; D is unclear. V dropped 6 bases and J dropped 11 bases, with 16 bases sitting between them. The CDR3 spans 12 residues. This CDR3 reads CASSPDALQAFF. Here the CDR3 DNA reads TGTGCCAGCAGCCCGGACGCCCTGCAGGCTTTCTTT.

This clone was counted a few times. The chain couples TRBV1 to TRBJ2-1; TRBD2, the table's D call, was not compared with the DNA. TRBV1 represents a pseudogene. CDR3 length: 14 residues. In DNA form, the CDR3 reads TGCACCAGCAGCCAAGGAGCCTCCTACAATGAGCAGTTCTTC. Translated, it gives CTSSQGASYNEQFF.

V and J are TRBV28 and TRBJ2-5, with D tentatively TRBD2 (7 bases). CDR1 and CDR2 from the germline V gene are MDHEN and SYDVKM. The CDR3 is 14 amino acids. The V end was cut by 1 base, the J end by 4 bases, with 10 bases between. CDR3 amino acids: CASSLSGGRETQYF. CDR3 nucleotides: TGTGCCAGCAGTTTATCCGGGGGGCGAGAGACCCAGTACTTC.

The chain carries TRBV6-5 and TRBJ2-2, with TRBD2 identical over 9 bases. With 8 bases clipped from V and 6 bases from J, the junction kept 4 bases outside the gene matches. This CDR3 comprises 13 residues. Germline-derived CDR1 and CDR2 are MNHEY and SVGAGI. In DNA form, the CDR3 reads TGTGCCAGCGTAGCGGGAGCGGCCGGGGAGCTGTTTTTT. Translating it yields CASVAGAAGELFF.

The chain carries TRBV7-9 and TRBJ1-1; 9 positions match TRBD1. This CDR3 is built from 13 residues. J was trimmed by 6 bases and V by 5 bases; bases with no gene match: 4. The germline V gene encodes CDR1 SEHNR and CDR2 FQNEAQ (reference sequence). The CDR3 region is CASSRGTGSEAFF. The CDR3 region has the DNA TGTGCCAGCAGCCGGGGGACAGGGTCTGAAGCTTTCTTT.

The CDR3 DNA follows: TGTGCCAGCAGCCCGGGACAGGGTGGCTACACCTTC. Its protein is CASSPGQGGYTF. The chain combines TRBV5-6 with TRBJ1-2; 9 bases agree with TRBD1. Losses at the gene ends were 4 bases for V and 7 bases for J; bases not matched to a gene: 2. Germline CDR1 and CDR2: SGHDT and YYEEEE. The CDR3 sequence is 12 residues long.

The chain couples TRBV9 to TRBJ2-5; 8 nucleotides agree with TRBD1. CDR1 SGDLS and CDR2 YYNGEE come from the germline V gene. Trimming removed 4 bases from V and 7 bases from J; junction bases left unmatched: 12. There are 15 residues in the CDR3. This CDR3 is CASSSTGQGAGTQYF. DNA of the CDR3: TGTGCCAGCAGCTCAACCGGGCAGGGGGCGGGGACCCAGTACTTC.

The chain joins TRBV10-3 to TRBJ1-1; 11 bases agree with TRBD1. CDR1 and CDR2 (germline): ENHRY, SYGVKD. The CDR3 sequence is 13 residues long. Losses at the gene ends were 8 bases for V and 1 base for J; bases not matched to a gene: 0. For the CDR3, the DNA is TGTGCCATCGGACAGGGGGCGAACACTGAAGCTTTCTTT. Its translation: CAIGQGANTEAFF.

The genes are TRBV15 and TRBJ1-2; D gene uncertain. The ends were cut back, 0 bases at V and 3 bases at J, with 8 bases in the middle. The CDR3 has 14 amino acids. CDR1 and CDR2 (germline): LNHNV, YYDKDF (reference sequence). The CDR3 DNA is TGTGCCACCAGCAGAGATCGGGCGGACTATGGCTACACCTTC. Translated: CATSRDRADYGYTF.

CDR3 loop: CASSRYRGGGNYGYTF. The DNA for the CDR3 is TGTGCCAGCAGCCGATACAGGGGCGGGGGCAACTATGGCTACACCTTC. The V and J genes are TRBV11-2 and TRBJ1-2; TRBD1 aligns across 7 bases. The germline CDR1 and CDR2 sequences are SGHAT and FQNNGV. The CDR3 totals 16 residues. The ends lost 5 bases at V and 2 bases at J; junction bases unmatched: 11. The entire variable domain, with the rest obtained from reference TRBV11-2 and TRBJ1-2, is as follows: EAGVAQSPRYKIIEKRQSVAFWCNPISGHATLYWYQQILGQGPKLLIQFQNNGVVDDSQLPKDRFSAERLKGVDSTLKIQPAKLEDSAVYLCASSRYRGGGNYGYTFGSGTRLTVV.

The V gene is TRBV5-4, the J gene TRBJ2-7; 10 bases fit TRBD2. The CDR3 loop spans 14 amino acids. Trimming cost V 4 bases and J 4 bases; bases outside gene matches: 5. Looked up from germline, CDR1 is SGHNT and CDR2 is YYREEE (reference sequence). The CDR3 region has the DNA TGTGCCAGCAGCCGCGGGACTAGCGCTTACGAGCAGTACTTC. It specifies CASSRGTSAYEQYF.

The chain combines TRBV3-1 (or the pseudogene TRBV3-2) with TRBJ2-4; TRBD2 is a possible D gene (5 bases). Trimming stripped 1 base from V and 0 bases from J, with 13 bases between. The CDR3 totals 17 residues. Germline CDR1 is LGHDT and CDR2 is YNNKEL (reference sequence). The DNA of the CDR3 is TGTGCCAGCAGCCAAGTCGGGTCGGGGATAGCCAAAAACATTCAGTACTTC. This translates into CASSQVGSGIAKNIQYF.

The chain uses TRBV6-5 and TRBJ2-6; D is unresolved. V dropped 4 bases and J dropped 2 bases, with 9 bases sitting between them. Germline V lookup: CDR1 MNHEY, CDR2 SVGAGI. The CDR3 extends over 15 amino acids. For the CDR3, the DNA is TGTGCCAGCAGTTCCGGAGTAGCTGGGGCCAACGTCCTGACTTTC. Translation gives CASSSGVAGANVLTF.

CDR3 bases: TGCGCCAGCAGAGGAGGACAGGGAACTTGGTCACCCCTCCACTTT. It translates to CASRGGQGTWSPLHF. The rearrangement links TRBV4-1 to TRBJ1-6, with TRBD1 identical over 8 bases. CDR3 size: 15 residues. The germline V gene encodes CDR1 MGHRA and CDR2 YSYEKL. The trim removed 6 bases at V and 10 bases at J, leaving 11 bases unmatched.